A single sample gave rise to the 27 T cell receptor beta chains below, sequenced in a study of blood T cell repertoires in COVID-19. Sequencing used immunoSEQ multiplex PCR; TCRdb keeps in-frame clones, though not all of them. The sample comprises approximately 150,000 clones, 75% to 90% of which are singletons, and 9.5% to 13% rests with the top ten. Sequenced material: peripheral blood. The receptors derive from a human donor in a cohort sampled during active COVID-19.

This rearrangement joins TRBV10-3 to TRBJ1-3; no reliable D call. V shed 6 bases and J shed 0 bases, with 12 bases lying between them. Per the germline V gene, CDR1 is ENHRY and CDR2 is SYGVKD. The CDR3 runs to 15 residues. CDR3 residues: CAIREALNSGNTIYF. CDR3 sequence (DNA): TGTGCCATCAGAGAGGCGCTCAACTCTGGAAACACCATATATTTT.

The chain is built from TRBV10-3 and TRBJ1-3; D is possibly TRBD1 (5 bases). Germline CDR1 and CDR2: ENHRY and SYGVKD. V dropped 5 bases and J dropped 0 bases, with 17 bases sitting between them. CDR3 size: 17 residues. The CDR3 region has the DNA TGTGCCATCAGTAGGGGCCGAAGCGACAACTCTGGAAACACCATATATTTT. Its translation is CAISRGRSDNSGNTIYF.

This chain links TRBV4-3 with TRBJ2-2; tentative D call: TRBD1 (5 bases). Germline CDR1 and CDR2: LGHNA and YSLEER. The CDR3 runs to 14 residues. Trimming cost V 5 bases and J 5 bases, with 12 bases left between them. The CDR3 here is CASSGATRTGELFF. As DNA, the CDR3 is TGCGCCAGCAGCGGGGCTACCAGAACCGGGGAGCTGTTTTTT.

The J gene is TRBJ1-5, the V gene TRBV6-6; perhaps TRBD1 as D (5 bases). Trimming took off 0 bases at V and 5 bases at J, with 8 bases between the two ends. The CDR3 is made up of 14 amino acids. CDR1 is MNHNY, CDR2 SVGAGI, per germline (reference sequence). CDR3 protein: CASSYSPGYQPQHF. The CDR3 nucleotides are TGTGCCAGCAGTTACTCGCCAGGGTATCAGCCCCAGCATTTT.

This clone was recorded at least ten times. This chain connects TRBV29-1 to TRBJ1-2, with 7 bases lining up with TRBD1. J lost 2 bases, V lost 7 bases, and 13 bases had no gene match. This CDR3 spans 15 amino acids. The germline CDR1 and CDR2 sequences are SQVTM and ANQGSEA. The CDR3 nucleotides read TGCAGCGCCCCGACAATGTCCAGGGGGAACTATGGCTACACCTTC. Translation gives CSAPTMSRGNYGYTF.

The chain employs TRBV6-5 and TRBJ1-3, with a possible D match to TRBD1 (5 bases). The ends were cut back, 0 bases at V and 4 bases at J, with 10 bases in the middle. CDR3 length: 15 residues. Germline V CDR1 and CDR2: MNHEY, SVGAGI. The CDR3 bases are TGTGCCAGCAGTTACTCTACGGCAGGGGGAAACACCATATATTTT. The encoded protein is CASSYSTAGGNTIYF.

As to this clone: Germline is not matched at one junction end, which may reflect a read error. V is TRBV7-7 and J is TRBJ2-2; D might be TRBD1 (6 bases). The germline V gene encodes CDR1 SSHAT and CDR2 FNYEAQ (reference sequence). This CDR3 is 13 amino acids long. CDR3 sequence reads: CASKDRNTGELFF. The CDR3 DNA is TGTGCTAGCAAGGACAGGAACACCGGGGAGCTGTTTTTT.

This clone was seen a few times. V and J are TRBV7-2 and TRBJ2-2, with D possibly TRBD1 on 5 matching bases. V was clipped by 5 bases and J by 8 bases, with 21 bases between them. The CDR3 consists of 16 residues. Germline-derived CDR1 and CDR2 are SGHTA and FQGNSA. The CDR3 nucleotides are TGTGCCAGCAGCCCCTCCGGAAAAGGGGTTGGGGGGGAGCTGTTTTTT. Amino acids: CASSPSGKGVGGELFF.

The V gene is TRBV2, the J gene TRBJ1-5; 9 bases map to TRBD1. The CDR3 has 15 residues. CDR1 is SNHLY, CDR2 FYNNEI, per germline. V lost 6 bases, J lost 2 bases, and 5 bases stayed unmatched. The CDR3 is CASRIQGAGNQPQHF. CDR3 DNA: TGTGCCAGCAGGATACAGGGGGCCGGCAATCAGCCCCAGCATTTT.

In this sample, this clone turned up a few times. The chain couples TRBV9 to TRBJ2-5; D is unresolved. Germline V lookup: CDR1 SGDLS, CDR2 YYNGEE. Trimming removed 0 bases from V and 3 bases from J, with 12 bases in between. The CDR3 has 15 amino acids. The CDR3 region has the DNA TGTGCCAGCAGCGTAGCTGGAGTTAATAAAGAGACCCAGTACTTC. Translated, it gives CASSVAGVNKETQYF.

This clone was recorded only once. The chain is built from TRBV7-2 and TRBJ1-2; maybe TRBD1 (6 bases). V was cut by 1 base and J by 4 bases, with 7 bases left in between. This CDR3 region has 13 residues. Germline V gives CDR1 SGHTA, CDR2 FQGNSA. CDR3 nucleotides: TGTGCCAGCAGCTTAGTGACAGGCTATGGCTACACCTTC. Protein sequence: CASSLVTGYGYTF.

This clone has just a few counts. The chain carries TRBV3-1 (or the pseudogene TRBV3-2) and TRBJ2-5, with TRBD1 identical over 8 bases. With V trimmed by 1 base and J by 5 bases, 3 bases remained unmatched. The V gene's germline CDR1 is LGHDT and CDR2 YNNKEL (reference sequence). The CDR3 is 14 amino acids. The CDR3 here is CASSQAGQGETQYF. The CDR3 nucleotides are TGTGCCAGCAGCCAAGCAGGACAGGGCGAGACCCAGTACTTC.

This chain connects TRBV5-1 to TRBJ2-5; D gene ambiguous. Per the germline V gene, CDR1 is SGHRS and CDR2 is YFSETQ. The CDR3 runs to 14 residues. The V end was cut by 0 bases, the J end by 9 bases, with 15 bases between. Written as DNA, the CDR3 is TGCGCCAGCAGCTTGGACTCCGCGTCGGAGCCCCAGTACTTC. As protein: CASSLDSASEPQYF. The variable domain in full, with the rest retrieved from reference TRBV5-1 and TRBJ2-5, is KAGVTQTPRYLIKTRGQQVTLSCSPISGHRSVSWYQQTPGQGLQFLFEYFSETQRNKGNFPGRFSGRQFSNSRSEMNVSTLELGDSALYLCASSLDSASEPQYFGPGTRLLVL.

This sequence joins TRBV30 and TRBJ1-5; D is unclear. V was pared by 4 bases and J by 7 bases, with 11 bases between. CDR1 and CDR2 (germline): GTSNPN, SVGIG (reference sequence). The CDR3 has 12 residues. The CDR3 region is CAWNILEQPQHF. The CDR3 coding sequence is TGTGCCTGGAACATACTAGAGCAGCCCCAGCATTTT.

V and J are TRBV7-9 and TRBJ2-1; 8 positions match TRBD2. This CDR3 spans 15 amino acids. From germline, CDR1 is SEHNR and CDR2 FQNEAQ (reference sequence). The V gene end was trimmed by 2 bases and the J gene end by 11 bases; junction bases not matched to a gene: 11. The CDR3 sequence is CASSLSLAVGRQQFF. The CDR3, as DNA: TGTGCCAGCAGCTTATCACTAGCGGTAGGCAGGCAGCAGTTCTTC. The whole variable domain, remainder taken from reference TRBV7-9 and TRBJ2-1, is DTGVSQNPRHKITKRGQNVTFRCDPISEHNRLYWYRQTLGQGPEFLTYFQNEAQLEKSRLLSDRFSAERPKGSFSTLEIQRTEQGDSAMYLCASSLSLAVGRQQFFGPGTRLTVL.

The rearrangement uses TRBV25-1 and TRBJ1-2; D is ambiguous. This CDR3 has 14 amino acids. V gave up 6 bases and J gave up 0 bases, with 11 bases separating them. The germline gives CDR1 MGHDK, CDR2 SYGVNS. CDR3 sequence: CASSLAGANYGYTF. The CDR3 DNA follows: TGTGCCAGCAGCCTCGCGGGAGCTAACTATGGCTACACCTTC.

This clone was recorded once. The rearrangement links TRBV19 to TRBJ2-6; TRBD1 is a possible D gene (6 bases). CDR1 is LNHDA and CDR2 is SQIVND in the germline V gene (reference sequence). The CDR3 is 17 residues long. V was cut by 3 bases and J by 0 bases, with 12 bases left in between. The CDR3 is CASSIWGPGSGANVLTF. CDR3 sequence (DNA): TGTGCCAGTAGTATTTGGGGGCCAGGCTCTGGGGCCAACGTCCTGACTTTC.

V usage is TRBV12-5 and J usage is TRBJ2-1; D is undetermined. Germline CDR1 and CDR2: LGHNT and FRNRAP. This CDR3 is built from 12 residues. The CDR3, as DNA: TGTGCCAGCGCCCCCGCCTACAATGAGCAGTTCTTC. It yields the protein CASAPAYNEQFF.

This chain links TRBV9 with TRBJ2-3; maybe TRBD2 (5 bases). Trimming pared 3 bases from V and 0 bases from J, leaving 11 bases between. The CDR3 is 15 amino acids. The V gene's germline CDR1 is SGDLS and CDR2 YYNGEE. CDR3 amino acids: CASSDQRTSTDTQYF. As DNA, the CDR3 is TGTGCCAGCAGCGACCAGCGGACTAGCACAGATACGCAGTATTTT.

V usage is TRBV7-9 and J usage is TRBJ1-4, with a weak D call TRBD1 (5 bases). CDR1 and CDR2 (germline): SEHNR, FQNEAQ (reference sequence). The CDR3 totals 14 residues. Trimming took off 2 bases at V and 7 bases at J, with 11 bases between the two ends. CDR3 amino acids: CASSLSQGAEKLFF. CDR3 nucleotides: TGTGCCAGCAGCTTAAGCCAGGGCGCTGAAAAACTGTTTTTT.

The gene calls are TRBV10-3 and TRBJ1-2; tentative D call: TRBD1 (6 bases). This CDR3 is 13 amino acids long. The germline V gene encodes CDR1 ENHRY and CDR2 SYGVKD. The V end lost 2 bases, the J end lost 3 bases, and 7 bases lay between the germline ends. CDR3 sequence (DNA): TGTGCCATCAGTGAGCGGACAGACTATGGCTACACCTTC. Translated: CAISERTDYGYTF.

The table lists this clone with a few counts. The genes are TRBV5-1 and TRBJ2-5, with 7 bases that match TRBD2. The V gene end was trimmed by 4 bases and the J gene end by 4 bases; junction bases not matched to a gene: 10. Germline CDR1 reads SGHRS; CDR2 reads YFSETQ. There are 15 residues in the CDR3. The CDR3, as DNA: TGCGCCAGCAGCCCCCAGGGCGGGAGAGGAGAGACCCAGTACTTC. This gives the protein CASSPQGGRGETQYF.

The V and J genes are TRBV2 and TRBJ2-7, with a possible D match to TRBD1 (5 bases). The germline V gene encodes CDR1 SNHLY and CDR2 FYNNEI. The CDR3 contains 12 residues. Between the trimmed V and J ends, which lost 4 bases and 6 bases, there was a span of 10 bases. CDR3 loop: CASSGWTPEQYF. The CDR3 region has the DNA TGTGCCAGCAGTGGATGGACACCCGAGCAGTACTTC.

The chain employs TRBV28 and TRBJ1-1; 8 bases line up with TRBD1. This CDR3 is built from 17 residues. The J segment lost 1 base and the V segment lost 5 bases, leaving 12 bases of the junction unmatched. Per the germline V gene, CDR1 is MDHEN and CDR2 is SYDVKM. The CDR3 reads CASSPWTGRGSNTEAFF. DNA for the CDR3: TGTGCCAGCAGTCCGTGGACAGGGAGGGGGTCGAACACTGAAGCTTTCTTT.

In nucleotides, the CDR3 is TGTGCCAGCAGTGATTTTCTATATTCACCCCTCCACTTT. Encoded protein: CASSDFLYSPLHF. The chain links TRBV6-1 to TRBJ1-6; D uncertain. Trimming took off 3 bases at V and 8 bases at J, with 8 bases between the two ends. Germline V lookup: CDR1 MNHNS, CDR2 SASEGT. The CDR3 spans 13 residues.

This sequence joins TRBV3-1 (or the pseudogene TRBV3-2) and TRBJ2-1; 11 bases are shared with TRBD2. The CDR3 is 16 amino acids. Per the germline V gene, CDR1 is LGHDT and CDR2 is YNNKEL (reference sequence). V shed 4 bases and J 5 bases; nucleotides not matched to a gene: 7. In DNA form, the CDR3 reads TGTGCCAGCAGCCCTCCGGGACTAGCGGATAACAATGAGCAGTTCTTC. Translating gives CASSPPGLADNNEQFF.

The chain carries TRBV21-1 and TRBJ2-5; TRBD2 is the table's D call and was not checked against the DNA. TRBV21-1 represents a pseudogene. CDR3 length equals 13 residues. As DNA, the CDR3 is TGTGCCAGCAGCACGCTTGGGGAGGGGACCCAGTACTTC. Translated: CASSTLGEGTQYF.